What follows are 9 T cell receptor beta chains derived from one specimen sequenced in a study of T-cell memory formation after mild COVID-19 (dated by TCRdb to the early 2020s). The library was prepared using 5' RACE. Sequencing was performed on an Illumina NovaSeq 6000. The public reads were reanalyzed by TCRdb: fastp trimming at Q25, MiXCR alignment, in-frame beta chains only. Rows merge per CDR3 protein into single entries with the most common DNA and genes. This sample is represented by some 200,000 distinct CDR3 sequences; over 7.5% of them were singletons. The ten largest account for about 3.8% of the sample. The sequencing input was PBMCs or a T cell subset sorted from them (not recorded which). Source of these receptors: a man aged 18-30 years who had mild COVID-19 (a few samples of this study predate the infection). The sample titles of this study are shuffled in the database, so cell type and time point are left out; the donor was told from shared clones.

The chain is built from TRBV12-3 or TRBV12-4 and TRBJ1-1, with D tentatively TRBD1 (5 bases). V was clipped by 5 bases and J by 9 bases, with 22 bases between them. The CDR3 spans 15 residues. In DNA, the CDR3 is TGTGCCAGCAGTCCCGCCCTAGCGGGCACGGGGCAAGCTTTCTTT. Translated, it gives CASSPALAGTGQAFF.

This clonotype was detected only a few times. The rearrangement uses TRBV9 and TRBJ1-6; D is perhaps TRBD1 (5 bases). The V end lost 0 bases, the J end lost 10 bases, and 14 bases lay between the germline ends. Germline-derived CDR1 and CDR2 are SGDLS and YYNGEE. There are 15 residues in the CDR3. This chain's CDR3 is CASSVAGARDSPLHF. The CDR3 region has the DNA TGTGCCAGCAGCGTAGCTGGGGCAAGGGACTCACCCCTCCACTTT.

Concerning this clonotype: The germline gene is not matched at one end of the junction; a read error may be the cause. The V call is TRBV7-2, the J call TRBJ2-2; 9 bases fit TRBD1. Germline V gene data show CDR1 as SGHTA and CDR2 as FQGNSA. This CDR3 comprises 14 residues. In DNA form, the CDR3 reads TGTGCCAGCATCTTACAGGGGGCGCTTGGGGAGCTGTTTTTT. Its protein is CASILQGALGELFF.

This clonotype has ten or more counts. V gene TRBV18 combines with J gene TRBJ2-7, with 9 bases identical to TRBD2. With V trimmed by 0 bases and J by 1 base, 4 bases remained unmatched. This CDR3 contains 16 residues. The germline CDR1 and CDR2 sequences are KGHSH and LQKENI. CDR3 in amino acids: CASSPPRGGGSYEQYF. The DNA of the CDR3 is TGTGCCAGCTCACCACCGCGCGGGGGGGGGTCCTACGAGCAGTACTTC.

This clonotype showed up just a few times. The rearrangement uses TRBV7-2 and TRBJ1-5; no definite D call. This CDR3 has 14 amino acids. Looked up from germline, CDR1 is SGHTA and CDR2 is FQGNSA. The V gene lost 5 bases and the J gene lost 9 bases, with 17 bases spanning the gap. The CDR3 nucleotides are TGTGCCAGCAGCGCCTATGCCCCCGGGCGGCCCCAGCATTTT. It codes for CASSAYAPGRPQHF.

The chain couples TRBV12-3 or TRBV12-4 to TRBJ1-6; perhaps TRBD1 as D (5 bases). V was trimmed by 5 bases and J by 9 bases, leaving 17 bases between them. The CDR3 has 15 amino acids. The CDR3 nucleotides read TGTGCCAGCAGTCCCGAGGGGACGAAACGTTCACCCCTCCACTTT. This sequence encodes CASSPEGTKRSPLHF.

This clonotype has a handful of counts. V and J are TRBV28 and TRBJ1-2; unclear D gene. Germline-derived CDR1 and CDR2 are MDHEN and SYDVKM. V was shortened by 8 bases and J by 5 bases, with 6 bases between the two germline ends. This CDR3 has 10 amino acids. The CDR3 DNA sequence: TGTGCCAGCGCGAGTTATGGCTACACCTTC. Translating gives CASASYGYTF.

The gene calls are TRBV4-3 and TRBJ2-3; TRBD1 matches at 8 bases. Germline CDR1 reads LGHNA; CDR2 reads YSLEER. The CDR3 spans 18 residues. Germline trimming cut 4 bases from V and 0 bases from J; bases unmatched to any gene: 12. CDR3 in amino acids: CASSRGQGDPTSTDTQYF. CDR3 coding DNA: TGCGCCAGCAGCCGTGGACAGGGAGATCCAACTAGCACAGATACGCAGTATTTT.

CDR3 region: CASSTFRTGGTYEQYF. The DNA of the CDR3 is TGCGCCAGCAGCACTTTCCGGACAGGGGGAACCTACGAGCAGTACTTC. The V and J genes are TRBV5-1 and TRBJ2-7; 10 bases are a match to TRBD1. The V and J ends lost 4 bases and 2 bases, in that order; junction bases with no gene match: 9. The CDR3 has 16 amino acids. CDR1 and CDR2 from the germline V gene are SGHRS and YFSETQ. The variable domain in full, completed from reference TRBV5-1 and TRBJ2-7, reads KAGVTQTPRYLIKTRGQQVTLSCSPISGHRSVSWYQQTPGQGLQFLFEYFSETQRNKGNFPGRFSGRQFSNSRSEMNVSTLELGDSALYLCASSTFRTGGTYEQYFGPGTRLTVT.